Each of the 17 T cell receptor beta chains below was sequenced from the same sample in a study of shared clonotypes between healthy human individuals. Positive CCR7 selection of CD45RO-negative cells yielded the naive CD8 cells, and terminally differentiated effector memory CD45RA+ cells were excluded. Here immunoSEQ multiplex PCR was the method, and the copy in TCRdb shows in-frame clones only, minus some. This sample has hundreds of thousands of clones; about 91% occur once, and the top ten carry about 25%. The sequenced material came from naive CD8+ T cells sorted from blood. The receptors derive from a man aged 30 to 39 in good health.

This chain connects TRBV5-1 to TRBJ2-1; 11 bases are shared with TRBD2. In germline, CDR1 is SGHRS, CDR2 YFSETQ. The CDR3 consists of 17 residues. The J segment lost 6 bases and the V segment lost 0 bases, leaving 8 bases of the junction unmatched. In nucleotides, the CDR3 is TGCGCCAGCAGCTTGGTTCCAGGTGGGACTAGCGGCAATGAGCAGTTCTTC. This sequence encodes CASSLVPGGTSGNEQFF.

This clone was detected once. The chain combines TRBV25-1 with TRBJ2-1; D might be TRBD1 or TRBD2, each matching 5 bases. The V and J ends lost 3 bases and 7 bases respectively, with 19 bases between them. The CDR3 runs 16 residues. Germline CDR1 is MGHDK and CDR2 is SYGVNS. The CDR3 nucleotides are TGTGCCAGCAGTGATAGTCAGGGAGCCCTAGGGAATGAGCAGTTCTTC. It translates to CASSDSQGALGNEQFF.

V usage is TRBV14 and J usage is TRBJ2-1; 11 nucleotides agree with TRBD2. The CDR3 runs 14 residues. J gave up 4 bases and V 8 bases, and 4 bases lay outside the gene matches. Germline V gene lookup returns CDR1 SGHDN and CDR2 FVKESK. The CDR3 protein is CASQGLAGYNEQFF. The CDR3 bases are TGTGCCAGCCAAGGACTAGCGGGTTACAATGAGCAGTTCTTC.

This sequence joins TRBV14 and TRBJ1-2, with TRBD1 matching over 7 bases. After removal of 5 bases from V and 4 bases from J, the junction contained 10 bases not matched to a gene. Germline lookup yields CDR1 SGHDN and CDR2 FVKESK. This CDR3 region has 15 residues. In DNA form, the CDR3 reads TGTGCCAGCAGCTACGTAGGGACAGTGTCCTATGGCTACACCTTC. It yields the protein CASSYVGTVSYGYTF.

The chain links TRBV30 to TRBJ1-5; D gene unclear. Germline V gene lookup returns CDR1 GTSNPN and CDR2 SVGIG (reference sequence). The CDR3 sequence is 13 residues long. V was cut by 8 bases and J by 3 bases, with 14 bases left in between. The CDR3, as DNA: TGTGCCGCTGGATGGCTTCACAATCAGCCCCAGCATTTT. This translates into CAAGWLHNQPQHF.

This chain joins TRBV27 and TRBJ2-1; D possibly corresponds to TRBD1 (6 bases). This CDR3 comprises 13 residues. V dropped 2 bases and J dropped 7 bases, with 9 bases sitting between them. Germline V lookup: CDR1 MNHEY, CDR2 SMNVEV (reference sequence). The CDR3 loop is CASSLNRVNEQFF. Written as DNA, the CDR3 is TGTGCCAGCAGTTTAAACAGGGTTAATGAGCAGTTCTTC.

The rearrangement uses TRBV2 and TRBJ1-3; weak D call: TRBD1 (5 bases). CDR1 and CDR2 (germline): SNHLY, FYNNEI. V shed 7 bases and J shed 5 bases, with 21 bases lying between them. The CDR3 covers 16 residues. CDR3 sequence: CASTGGSSKFRNTIYF. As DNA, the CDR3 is TGTGCCAGCACTGGGGGGTCCAGCAAGTTTAGAAACACCATATATTTT.

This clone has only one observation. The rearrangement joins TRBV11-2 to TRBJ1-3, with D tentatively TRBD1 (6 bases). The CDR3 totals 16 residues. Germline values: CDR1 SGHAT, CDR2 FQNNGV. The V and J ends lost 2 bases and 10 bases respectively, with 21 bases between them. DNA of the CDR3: TGTGCCAGCAGCTTAAGTTACAGGGCACGGTCCTCGACCATATATTTT. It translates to CASSLSYRARSSTIYF. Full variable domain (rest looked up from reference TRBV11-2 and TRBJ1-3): EAGVAQSPRYKIIEKRQSVAFWCNPISGHATLYWYQQILGQGPKLLIQFQNNGVVDDSQLPKDRFSAERLKGVDSTLKIQPAKLEDSAVYLCASSLSYRARSSTIYFGEGSWLTVV.

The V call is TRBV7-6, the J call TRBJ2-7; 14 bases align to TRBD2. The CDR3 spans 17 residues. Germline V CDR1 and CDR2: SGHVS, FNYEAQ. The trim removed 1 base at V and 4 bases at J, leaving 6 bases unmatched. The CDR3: CASSLEPGLAGGYEQYF. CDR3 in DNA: TGTGCCAGCAGCTTAGAGCCAGGACTAGCGGGAGGATACGAGCAGTACTTC.

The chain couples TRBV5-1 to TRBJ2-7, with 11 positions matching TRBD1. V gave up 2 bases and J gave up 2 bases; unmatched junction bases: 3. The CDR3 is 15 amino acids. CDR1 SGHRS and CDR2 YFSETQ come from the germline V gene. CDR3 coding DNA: TGCGCCAGCAGCTTAGGACAGGGGGCCACCTACGAGCAGTACTTC. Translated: CASSLGQGATYEQYF.

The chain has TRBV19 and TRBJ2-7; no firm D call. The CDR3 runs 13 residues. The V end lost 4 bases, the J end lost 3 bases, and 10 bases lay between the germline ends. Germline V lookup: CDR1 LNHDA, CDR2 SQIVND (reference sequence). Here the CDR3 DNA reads TGTGCCAGTAGTACACCAGGAAACTACGAGCAGTACTTC. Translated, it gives CASSTPGNYEQYF.

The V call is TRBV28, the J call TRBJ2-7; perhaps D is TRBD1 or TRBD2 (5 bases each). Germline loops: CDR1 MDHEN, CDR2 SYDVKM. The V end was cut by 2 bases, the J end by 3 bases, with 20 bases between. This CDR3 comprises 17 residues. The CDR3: CASSLALFVRDDYEQYF. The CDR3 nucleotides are TGTGCCAGCAGTTTAGCCCTTTTCGTAAGGGACGACTACGAGCAGTACTTC.

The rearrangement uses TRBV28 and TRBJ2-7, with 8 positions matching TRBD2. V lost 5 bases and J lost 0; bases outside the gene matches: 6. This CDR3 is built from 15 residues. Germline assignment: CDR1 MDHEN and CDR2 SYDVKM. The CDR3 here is CASSKAGVSSYEQYF. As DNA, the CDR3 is TGTGCCAGCAGTAAAGCGGGAGTAAGCTCCTACGAGCAGTACTTC.

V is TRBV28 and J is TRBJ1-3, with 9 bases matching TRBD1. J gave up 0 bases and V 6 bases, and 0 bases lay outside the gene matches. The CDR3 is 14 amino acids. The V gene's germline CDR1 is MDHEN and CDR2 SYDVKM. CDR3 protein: CASRGQGSGNTIYF. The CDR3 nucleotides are TGTGCCAGCAGGGGACAGGGCTCTGGAAACACCATATATTTT.

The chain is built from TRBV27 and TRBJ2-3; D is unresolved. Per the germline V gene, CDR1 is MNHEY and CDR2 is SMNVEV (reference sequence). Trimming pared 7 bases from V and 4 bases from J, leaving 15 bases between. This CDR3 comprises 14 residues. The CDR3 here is CASTSSGRSDTQYF. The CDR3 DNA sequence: TGTGCCAGCACCAGCTCCGGTCGGTCAGATACGCAGTATTTT.

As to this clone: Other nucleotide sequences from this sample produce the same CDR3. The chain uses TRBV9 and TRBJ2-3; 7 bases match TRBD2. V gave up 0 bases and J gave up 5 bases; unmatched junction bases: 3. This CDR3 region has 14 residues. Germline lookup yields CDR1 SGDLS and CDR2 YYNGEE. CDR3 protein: CASSVAGGGDTQYF. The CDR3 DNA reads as TGTGCCAGCAGCGTAGCGGGAGGAGGAGATACGCAGTATTTT.

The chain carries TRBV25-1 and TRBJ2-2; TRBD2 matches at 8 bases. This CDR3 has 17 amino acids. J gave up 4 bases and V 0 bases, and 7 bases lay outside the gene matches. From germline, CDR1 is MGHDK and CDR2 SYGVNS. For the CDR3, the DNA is TGTGCCAGCAGTGAATATTGGGGACTAGTGAGCACCGGGGAGCTGTTTTTT. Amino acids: CASSEYWGLVSTGELFF.